The 5 T cell receptor beta chains reported below all come from one sample, sequenced in a study of shared clonotypes between healthy human individuals. Here immunoSEQ multiplex PCR was the method, and the copy in TCRdb shows in-frame clones only, minus some. The table lists about 2.5 million clones, approximately 90% of them singletons, with roughly 0.34% in the top ten. Specimen: naive CD4+ T cells from PBMCs. Subset defined: CD45RA+ positively selected. All receptors come from a man aged 18 to 30 in good health. Some clones in this sample may be carry-over from other donors' samples.

The rearrangement links TRBV4-1 to TRBJ1-3, with 7 bases that match TRBD1. Trimming removed 4 bases from V and 3 bases from J; junction bases left unmatched: 12. Germline CDR1 is MGHRA and CDR2 is YSYEKL. The CDR3 sequence is 17 residues long. The CDR3 sequence: CASSRPSGTENGNTIYF. Here the CDR3 DNA reads TGCGCCAGCAGCCGGCCATCCGGGACAGAAAATGGAAACACCATATATTTT.

V is TRBV6-1 and J is TRBJ1-1; TRBD1 is a possible D gene (5 bases). Germline assignment: CDR1 MNHNS and CDR2 SASEGT. V dropped 10 bases and J dropped 7 bases, with 13 bases sitting between them. The CDR3 has 11 residues. The CDR3 nucleotides are TGTGCCACCACCCGGGACCGTGAAGCTTTCTTT. This translates into CATTRDREAFF.

The rearrangement uses TRBV28 and TRBJ2-7; 8 bases align to TRBD1. Germline values: CDR1 MDHEN, CDR2 SYDVKM. Germline trimming cut 6 bases from V and 4 bases from J; bases unmatched to any gene: 8. The CDR3 has 14 amino acids. The CDR3 coding sequence is TGTGCCAGCAGCCCGCCGGACAGGGATTACGAGCAGTACTTC. Amino acid sequence: CASSPPDRDYEQYF.

This chain uses TRBV11-2 with TRBJ1-3, with D hard to call. Trimming pared 3 bases from V and 7 bases from J, leaving 4 bases between. Germline CDR1 SGHAT, CDR2 FQNNGV. CDR3 length: 11 amino acids. CDR3 region: CASSFVNTIYF. CDR3 in DNA: TGTGCCAGCAGCTTTGTCAACACCATATATTTT.

This clone was counted a single time. The V and J genes are TRBV13 and TRBJ1-3; tentatively, D is TRBD1 (5 bases). Deletions cut 4 bases from V and 0 bases from J, with 7 bases between. The germline CDR1 and CDR2 sequences are PRHDT and FYEKMQ (reference sequence). This CDR3 spans 14 amino acids. The CDR3 here is CASSSTASGNTIYF. Written as DNA, the CDR3 is TGTGCCAGCAGCTCGACAGCCTCTGGAAACACCATATATTTT.